This T cell receptor beta chain is drawn from a study of blood T cell repertoires in COVID-19. Across the whole study: PBMCs, B-cell-depleted T cells, or T cells provided the cDNA or gDNA that made up the material.

Original analysis: The authors estimated nucleated cell counts from reference gene primer amplification. TCRdb's copy holds only in-frame clones and misses some; the assay was immunoSEQ multiplex PCR. V and J calls and clone size are as listed in that table; D and trimming were resolved from the DNA. The sample has around 170,000 clones, around four fifths seen once; the top ten hold 6.5% to 8.5%. The ends lost 5 bases at V and 2 bases at J; junction bases unmatched: 5. The CDR3 is made up of 15 amino acids. Germline V gives CDR1 SGHTA, CDR2 FQGTGA. While infection was still active, Seattle patients were enrolled and then followed longitudinally.

Sequenced input: peripheral blood. The rearrangement links TRBV7-3 to TRBJ2-2; 7 bases agree with TRBD1. The receptor's source is a woman aged 70-85 years with COVID-19, enrolled during active disease. The CDR3 bases are TGTGCCAGCAGCCAACAGGGGCTTAACACCGGGGAGCTGTTTTTT. It is translated as CASSQQGLNTGELFF. Looking up the rest from reference TRBV7-3 and TRBJ2-2 gives the full variable domain: GAGVSQTPSNKVTEKGKYVELRCDPISGHTALYWYRQSLGQGPEFLIYFQGTGAADDSGLPNDRFFAVRPEGSVSTLKIQRTERGDSAVYLCASSQQGLNTGELFFGEGSRLTVL.